This T cell receptor (beta chain) was observed in a study of cytomegalovirus exposure and HLA in healthy donors. At the level of the study: Around 78 million unique TCR sequences came from HLA-typed donors in an early release. Of over 350 genotyped donors, roughly 81% grouped in the Caucasian-associated ancestry cluster. Study-wide results and caveats: What TCR beta sequences reportedly achieved was accurate prediction of HLA-A and HLA-B alleles in most subjects.

Notes on this clone: Its antigen is unknown.

From germline, CDR1 is MNHNY and CDR2 SVGAGI (reference sequence). This CDR3 contains 14 residues. V lost 2 bases, J lost 8 bases, and 12 bases lay in between. PCR amplification relied on 60 Vbeta primers (plus 13 Jbeta primers). Clones were sequenced by immunoSEQ multiplex PCR, and TCRdb holds only the in-frame ones, with some missing. The repertoire has roughly 110,000 clones, over 70% of them found once; the top ten carry roughly 0.76%. At sampling all donors were nominally healthy, likely with unrecorded immune exposures. The sample taken for sequencing was PBMCs. This sequence joins TRBV6-6 and TRBJ1-4; perhaps TRBD1 as D (5 bases). This clonotype was sampled from a boy aged 5-17 years in good health and CMV-seronegative. CDR3 amino acids: CASSYTHGGEKLFF. CDR3 in DNA: TGTGCCAGCAGTTACACCCACGGGGGAGAAAAACTGTTTTTT.